These T cell receptor beta chains were read from a single sample in a study of control samples from healthy donors and cancer patients. Using immunoSEQ multiplex PCR, the repertoire was profiled, and TCRdb retains in-frame clones only, with some absent. Of 85,000 to 95,000 clones listed, roughly four fifths are singletons. The sequenced sample consisted of blood. All receptors derive from a woman aged 60-70 years in good health. Both conserved end residues are part of each CDR3.

cdr3_aa	v_call
CALSRTGVQETQYF	TRBV6-5
CASSLERVRGRGNTEAFF	TRBV7-2
CASSFLAGDRYEQFF	TRBV6-5
CASSQTDSGNTIYF	TRBV3-1/TRBV3-2
CASSLGGTTPHEQYF	TRBV5-4
CASSLDAVQETQYF	TRBV11-1
CASSPGVAGANEKLFF	TRBV18
CASSAEGMGNQPQHF	TRBV2
CASTSGVKNIQYF	TRBV28
CASSQAETSAYEQYF	TRBV4-2
CASSATPSTEAFF	TRBV19
CASSIFGTGYNEQFF	TRBV19
CASSIDRGRDYGYAF	TRBV7-2
CASSQDVGFSGNTIYF	TRBV4-3
CASTKSGANEKLFF	TRBV19
CASSLVETSPGELFF	TRBV5-4
CASNWDRNTEAFF	TRBV6-5
CASSRTSGQETQYF	TRBV7-9
CASSQELGLANEKLFF	TRBV4-3
CASSETGTVSYEQYF	TRBV6-1
CASSFIAGADNEQFF	TRBV11-3
CASSKGTGGYSGNTIYF	TRBV21-1
CASSLPPGGYTGELFF	TRBV28
CASSLRDGEKLFF	TRBV11-2
CASSLSFDTQYF	TRBV5-1
CASSVGDSSYEQYF	TRBV9
CSAGKGNTIYF	TRBV29-1